Following are 3 T cell receptor beta chains from one sample sequenced in a study of blood T cell repertoires in COVID-19. Sequenced by immunoSEQ multiplex PCR; TCRdb stores in-frame clones only, minus some. The table shows about 220,000 clones, with around 84% occurring only once. The source material was peripheral blood. The receptor source for this set is a woman aged 55-70 years who had recovered from COVID-19.

The V call is TRBV12-5, the J call TRBJ1-1, with unresolved D. Germline V lookup: CDR1 LGHNT, CDR2 FRNRAP. Trimming removed 7 bases at V and 1 base at J, with 10 bases between. CDR3 length equals 13 residues. CDR3 nucleotides: TGTGCTAGTGCCCTGGCCCCGAACACTGAAGCTTTCTTT. It translates to CASALAPNTEAFF.

The chain carries TRBV15 and TRBJ1-5, with D unresolved. The CDR3 consists of 12 residues. Germline CDR1 is LNHNV and CDR2 is YYDKDF (reference sequence). V lost 8 bases, J lost 8 bases, and 13 bases lay in between. The CDR3 region is CATGRGLKPQHF. Written as DNA, the CDR3 is TGTGCCACCGGGCGGGGTTTGAAGCCCCAGCATTTT.

A word on this clone: The sample contains more than one DNA sequence encoding this CDR3. DNA for the CDR3: TGTGCCAGCAGTTCCAGGGGAAACACCATATATTTT. Protein sequence: CASSSRGNTIYF. This sequence joins TRBV12-3 or TRBV12-4 and TRBJ1-3, with no clear D. The CDR3 has 12 amino acids. V lost 4 bases and J lost 4, with 5 bases in between.